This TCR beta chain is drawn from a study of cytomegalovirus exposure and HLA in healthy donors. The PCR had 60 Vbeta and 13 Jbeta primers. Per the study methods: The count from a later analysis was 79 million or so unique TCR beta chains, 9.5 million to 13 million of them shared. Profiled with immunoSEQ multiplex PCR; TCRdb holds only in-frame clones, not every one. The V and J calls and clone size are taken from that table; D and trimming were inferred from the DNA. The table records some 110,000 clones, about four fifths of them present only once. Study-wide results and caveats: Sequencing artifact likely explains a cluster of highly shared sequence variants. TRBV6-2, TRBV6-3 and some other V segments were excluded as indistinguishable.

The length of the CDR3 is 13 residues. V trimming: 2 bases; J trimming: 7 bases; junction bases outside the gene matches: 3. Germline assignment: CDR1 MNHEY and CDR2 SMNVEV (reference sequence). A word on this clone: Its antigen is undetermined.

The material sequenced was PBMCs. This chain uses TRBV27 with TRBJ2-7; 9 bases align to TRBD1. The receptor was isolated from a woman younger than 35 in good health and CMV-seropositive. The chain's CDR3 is CASSLGTGREQYF. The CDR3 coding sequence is TGTGCCAGCAGTTTAGGGACAGGGCGGGAGCAGTACTTC.